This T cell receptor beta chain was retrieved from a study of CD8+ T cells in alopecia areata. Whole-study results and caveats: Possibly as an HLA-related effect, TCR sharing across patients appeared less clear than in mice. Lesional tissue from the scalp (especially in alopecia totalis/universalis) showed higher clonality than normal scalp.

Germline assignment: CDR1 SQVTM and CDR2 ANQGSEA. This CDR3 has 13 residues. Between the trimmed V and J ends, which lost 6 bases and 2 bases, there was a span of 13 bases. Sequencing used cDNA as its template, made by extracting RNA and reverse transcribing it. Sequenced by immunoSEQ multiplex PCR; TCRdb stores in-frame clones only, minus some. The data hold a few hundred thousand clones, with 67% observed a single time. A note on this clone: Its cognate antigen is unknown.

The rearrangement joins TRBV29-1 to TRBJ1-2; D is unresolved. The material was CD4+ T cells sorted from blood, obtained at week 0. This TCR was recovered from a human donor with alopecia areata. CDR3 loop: CSVLVVENYGYTF. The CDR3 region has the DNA TGCAGCGTCCTAGTCGTGGAAAACTATGGCTACACCTTC.